The present TCR beta chain was sequenced within a study of radiotherapy plus CTLA-4 blockade in lung cancer. Overall study findings and caveats: According to reports, early shifts in blood T cell clones, alongside interferon-beta, forecast response most accurately. Blood saw expansion of tumor-derived TCR clones after radiotherapy plus ipilimumab.

On this clone itself: Its antigen is still unknown.

The table came from immunoSEQ multiplex PCR; TCRdb's copy has only in-frame clones and leaves some out. Among some 32,000 clones, 81% were seen once, and the ten largest hold about 22%. There are 14 residues in the CDR3. The ends lost 8 bases at V and 1 base at J; junction bases unmatched: 10. Per germline, CDR1 SQVTM and CDR2 ANQGSEA. The receptor was isolated from a human donor with non-small cell lung cancer that progressed on radiotherapy plus ipilimumab. The genes are TRBV29-1 and TRBJ2-7, with 8 nucleotides matching TRBD1. Sequenced here: peripheral blood, sampled from a patient treated with radiotherapy plus ipilimumab. The CDR3 sequence: CSFSGDRGSYEQYF. In DNA, the CDR3 is TGCAGCTTCAGTGGTGACAGGGGATCCTACGAGCAGTACTTC.